The 11 T cell receptor beta chains in this list originate from one sample, sequenced in a study of blood T cell repertoires in COVID-19. TCRdb's copy holds only in-frame clones and misses some; the assay was immunoSEQ multiplex PCR. The table has roughly 260,000 clones, about 88% seen once; the top ten hold 11%. The sequenced sample was peripheral blood. The receptors stem from a woman aged 25 to 39 with COVID-19, enrolled during active disease.

Only one count was recorded for this clone. J is TRBJ1-2 and V is TRBV19; TRBD1 matches 8 bases. CDR3 length: 14 amino acids. Germline V gene data show CDR1 as LNHDA and CDR2 as SQIVND (reference sequence). J was trimmed by 4 bases and V by 4 bases; bases with no gene match: 5. CDR3 sequence (DNA): TGTGCCAGTAGTAGGACAGGGAGGGCCTATGGCTACACCTTC. This encodes CASSRTGRAYGYTF.

This clone was seen a handful of times. The V call is TRBV5-8, the J call TRBJ1-2, with D tentatively TRBD1 (6 bases). V lost 0 bases and J 14 bases, leaving 11 bases between the germline ends. Per the germline V gene, CDR1 is SGHTS and CDR2 is YDEGEE. This CDR3 is built from 11 residues. The CDR3 here is CASSLETGFTF. The CDR3 DNA follows: TGTGCCAGCAGCTTGGAAACAGGGTTTACCTTC.

This chain joins TRBV7-6 and TRBJ2-7; TRBD2 might be the D (5 bases). This CDR3 region has 15 residues. Germline CDR1 and CDR2: SGHVS and FNYEAQ. Trimming removed 7 bases at V and 2 bases at J, with 18 bases between. As DNA, the CDR3 is TGTGCCAGCACCCTACTGAGGGAGACCCCCTACGAGCAGTACTTC. Its protein is CASTLLRETPYEQYF.

V gene TRBV28 combines with J gene TRBJ2-1, with TRBD1 as a possible D gene (5 bases). Per germline, CDR1 MDHEN and CDR2 SYDVKM. V gave up 3 bases and J gave up 4 bases, with 7 bases separating them. The CDR3 spans 13 residues. The CDR3 region has the DNA TGTGCCAGCAGTTTTGACAGTTACAATGAGCAGTTCTTC. Protein: CASSFDSYNEQFF. The variable domain in full, completed from reference TRBV28 and TRBJ2-1, reads DVKVTQSSRYLVKRTGEKVFLECVQDMDHENMFWYRQDPGLGLRLIYFSYDVKMKEKGDIPEGYSVSREKKERFSLILESASTNQTSMYLCASSFDSYNEQFFGPGTRLTVL.

The chain recombines TRBV2 with TRBJ1-5; maybe TRBD1 (6 bases). Deletions cut 7 bases from V and 7 bases from J, with 14 bases between. The germline V gene has CDR1 SNHLY and CDR2 FYNNEI. The CDR3 loop spans 13 amino acids. The CDR3 sequence: CASTFRGAQPQHF. The CDR3 region has the DNA TGTGCCAGCACGTTCAGGGGTGCACAGCCCCAGCATTTT.

Notes on this clone: The identical CDR3 is also encoded by other nucleotide sequences in the sample. V gene TRBV20-1 combines with J gene TRBJ1-2; D may be TRBD1 (5 bases). Between the trimmed V and J ends, which lost 3 bases and 4 bases, there was a span of 12 bases. The CDR3 loop spans 13 amino acids. Germline CDR1 reads DFQATT; CDR2 reads SNEGSKA (reference sequence). Written as DNA, the CDR3 is TGCAGTGCTAGTAAACGCGGGGGCTATGGCTACACCTTC. Translating it yields CSASKRGGYGYTF.

V usage is TRBV4-3 and J usage is TRBJ1-4; 9 nucleotides align to TRBD1. CDR1 is LGHNA and CDR2 is YSLEER in the germline V gene. Trimming at V came to 0 bases and at J to 7 bases, leaving 9 bases not matched to a gene. CDR3 length: 17 residues. The CDR3 region has the DNA TGCGCCAGCAGCCAAGAGGGACCGGGACAGGGTGGTGAAAAACTGTTTTTT. Translating gives CASSQEGPGQGGEKLFF.

The chain employs TRBV11-2 and TRBJ2-2; 7 nucleotides line up with TRBD2. This CDR3 is 15 amino acids long. The V gene end was trimmed by 1 base and the J gene end by 5 bases; junction bases not matched to a gene: 4. Germline CDR1 and CDR2: SGHAT and FQNNGV. DNA for the CDR3: TGTGCCAGCAGCTTAGCGGGAGGTTGGACCGGGGAGCTGTTTTTT. Amino acid sequence: CASSLAGGWTGELFF.

The chain uses TRBV6-4 and TRBJ2-7, with a possible D match to TRBD2 (6 bases). The CDR3 totals 14 residues. Germline CDR1 reads MRHNA; CDR2 reads SNTAGT. V was pared by 6 bases and J by 5 bases, with 17 bases between. CDR3 sequence: CASSVDWRGNEQYF. For the CDR3, the DNA is TGTGCCAGCAGCGTAGACTGGAGGGGTAACGAGCAGTACTTC.

The chain uses TRBV24-1 and TRBJ2-7; maybe TRBD1 (8 bases). Germline V gene data show CDR1 as KGHDR and CDR2 as SFDVKD. There are 19 residues in the CDR3. Deletions cut 4 bases from V and 3 bases from J, with 27 bases between. CDR3 sequence reads: CATSDHKSDREGLNYEQYF. The DNA for the CDR3 is TGTGCCACCAGTGACCATAAATCGGACAGGGAGGGATTGAACTACGAGCAGTACTTC.

This sequence joins TRBV28 and TRBJ2-3; 11 positions agree with TRBD2. Germline CDR1 reads MDHEN; CDR2 reads SYDVKM. The CDR3 sequence is 16 residues long. V lost 2 bases, J lost 5 bases, and 6 bases stayed unmatched. The CDR3 loop is CASSLQLAGGVDTQYF. The DNA of the CDR3 is TGTGCCAGCAGTTTACAGCTAGCGGGAGGTGTAGATACGCAGTATTTT.